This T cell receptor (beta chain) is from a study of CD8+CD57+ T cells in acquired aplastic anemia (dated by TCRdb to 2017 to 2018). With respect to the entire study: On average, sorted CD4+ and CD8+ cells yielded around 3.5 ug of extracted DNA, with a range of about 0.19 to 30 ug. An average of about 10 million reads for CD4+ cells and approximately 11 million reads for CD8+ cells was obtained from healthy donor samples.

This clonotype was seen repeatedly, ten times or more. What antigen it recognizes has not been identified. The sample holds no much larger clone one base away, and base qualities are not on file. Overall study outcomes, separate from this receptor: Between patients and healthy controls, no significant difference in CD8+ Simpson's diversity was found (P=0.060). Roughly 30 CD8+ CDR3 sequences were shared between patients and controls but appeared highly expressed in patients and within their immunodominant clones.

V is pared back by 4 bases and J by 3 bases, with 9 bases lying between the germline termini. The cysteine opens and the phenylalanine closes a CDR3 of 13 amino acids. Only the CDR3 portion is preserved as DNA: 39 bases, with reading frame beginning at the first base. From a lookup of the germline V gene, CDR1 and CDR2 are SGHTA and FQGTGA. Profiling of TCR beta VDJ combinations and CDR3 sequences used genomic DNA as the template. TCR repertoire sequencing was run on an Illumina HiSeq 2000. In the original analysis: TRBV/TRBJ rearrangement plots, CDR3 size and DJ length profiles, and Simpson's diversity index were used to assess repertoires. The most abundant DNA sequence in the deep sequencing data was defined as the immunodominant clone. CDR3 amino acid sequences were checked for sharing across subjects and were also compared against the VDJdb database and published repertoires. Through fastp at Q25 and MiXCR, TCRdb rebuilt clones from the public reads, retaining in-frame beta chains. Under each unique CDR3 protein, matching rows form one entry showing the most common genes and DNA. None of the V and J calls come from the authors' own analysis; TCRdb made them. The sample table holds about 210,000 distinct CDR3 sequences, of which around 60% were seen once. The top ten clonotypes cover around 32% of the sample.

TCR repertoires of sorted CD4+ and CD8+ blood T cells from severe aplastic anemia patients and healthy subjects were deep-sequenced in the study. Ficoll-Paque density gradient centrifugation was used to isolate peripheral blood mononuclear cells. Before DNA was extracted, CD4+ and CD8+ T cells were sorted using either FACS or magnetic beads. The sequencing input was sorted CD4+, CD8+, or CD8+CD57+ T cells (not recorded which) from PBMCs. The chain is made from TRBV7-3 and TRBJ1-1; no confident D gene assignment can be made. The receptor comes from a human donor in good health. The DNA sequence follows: TGTGCCAGCAGCTCAAATATGTACACTGAAGCTTTCTTT. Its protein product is CASSSNMYTEAFF.